What follows is one TCR beta chain and its context. Its specificity is not known. Trimming took off 5 bases at V and 1 base at J, with 10 bases between the two ends. Germline CDR1 is SGHTA and CDR2 is FQGNSA. CDR3 length equals 14 residues. This specimen comes from a study of T cell responses to AZD1222 COVID-19 vaccine. Study-wide background: Pooled together were second doses at about 4 or about 12 weeks. Study-wide findings and caveats: Donors skewed white British and female; clonal diversity was possibly underestimated. Just 5 to 7 AZD1222 recipients tested seropositive at baseline. Spike-specific TCR breadth and depth grew following two AZD1222 doses.

TCRdb's copy holds only in-frame clones and misses some; the assay was immunoSEQ multiplex PCR. The sample carries around 170,000 clones, roughly 91% recorded once. The TCR originated in an adult in good health. The rearrangement links TRBV7-2 to TRBJ2-3, with D possibly being TRBD1 or TRBD2 (6 bases each). The sample was peripheral blood, taken on day 0 of AZD1222 vaccination. The CDR3 loop reads CASSKRGGTDTQYF. The DNA of the CDR3 is TGTGCCAGCAGCAAAAGGGGGGGCACAGATACGCAGTATTTT.